This T cell receptor (beta chain) derives from a study of PD-1 blockade in mismatch repair-deficient tumors. V shed 6 bases and J 4 bases; nucleotides not matched to a gene: 9. Germline CDR1 and CDR2: SGHTA and FQGNSA. This CDR3 contains 14 residues. Generated by immunoSEQ multiplex PCR, the TCRdb table keeps only in-frame clones and is missing some. The table has some 84,000 clones, over 75% seen once. This sequence joins TRBV7-2 and TRBJ2-7; TRBD2 matches 7 bases. The receptor comes from an adult with mismatch repair-deficient cancer. The sample in question was peripheral blood, obtained 12 weeks after starting pembrolizumab. CDR3 in amino acids: CASRPGGSTYEQYF. In DNA form, the CDR3 reads TGTGCCAGCAGGCCGGGCGGGAGCACTTACGAGCAGTACTTC.